This TCR beta chain was recorded in a study of blood T cell repertoires in COVID-19. Study as a whole: Acute and convalescent COVID-19 samples came from the United States, Italy and Spain. The cDNA or gDNA used as material had been derived from T cells, B-cell-depleted T cells, or PBMCs.

Here immunoSEQ multiplex PCR was the method, and the copy in TCRdb shows in-frame clones only, minus some. The sample holds about 500,000 clones; roughly 87% are singletons and the top ten take approximately 0.7%. This CDR3 is built from 15 residues. Germline CDR1 MDHEN, CDR2 SYDVKM. Trimming cost V 6 bases and J 3 bases; bases outside gene matches: 7. Recovered status in Cohort 3 required two negative PCRs, clearance, or symptom resolution. Source material: PBMCs or T cells enriched from blood (not recorded which). V is TRBV28 and J is TRBJ1-4, with 7 nucleotides matching TRBD1. The receptor was isolated from a woman younger than 30 who had recovered from COVID-19. CDR3 protein: CASSPRGPANEKLFF. CDR3 DNA sequence: TGTGCCAGCAGCCCAAGGGGGCCAGCTAATGAAAAACTGTTTTTT.